These T cell receptor beta chains were read from a single sample in a study of blood T cell repertoires in COVID-19. Data came from immunoSEQ multiplex PCR; TCRdb stores just in-frame clones and leaves some out. The data hold about 240,000 clones, with around 86% observed a single time. Input material: peripheral blood. These receptors came from a woman aged 55-70 years with active or convalescent COVID-19. CDR3s include the opening cysteine and the closing phenylalanine or tryptophan. Each record gives: clone size, D gene, V gene, J gene, CDR3 DNA, CDR3 protein. The D gene is left open where the match is weak. Size is stated for part of the rows, as once, few or many counts, or as a class when the clone is expanded.

NA	NA	TRBV27	TRBJ1-5	TGTGCCAGCAGTTTTTATCGTGGGGGGGATAGCAATCAGCCCCAGCATTTT	CASSFYRGGDSNQPQHF
once	NA	TRBV18	TRBJ2-5	TGTGCCAGCTCACCACCGACGAGAGGGTCGGGGTGGGAAGAGACCCAGTACTTC	CASSPPTRGSGWEETQYF
few	NA	TRBV3-1/TRBV3-2	TRBJ1-1	TGTGCCAGCAGCCGGGGAGTTCTCACTGAAGCTTTCTTT	CASSRGVLTEAFF
NA	NA	TRBV7-3	TRBJ2-2	TGTGCCAGCAGCTTAAAAACATACGGGGAGCTGTTTTTT	CASSLKTYGELFF
NA	TRBD2	TRBV19	TRBJ2-7	TGTGCCAGTAGTATGGGCGGGACTAGCGGCACCTACGAGCAGTACTTC	CASSMGGTSGTYEQYF
few	TRBD1	TRBV10-3	TRBJ1-1	TGTGCCATCAGCTGGGACAGCTCGAACACTGAAGCTTTCTTT	CAISWDSSNTEAFF
once	TRBD1	TRBV4-1	TRBJ1-1	TGCGCCAGCAGCCAAGATTTTGTGGGGACAGGGGCGATCCGCACTGAAGCTTTCTTT	CASSQDFVGTGAIRTEAFF
NA	TRBD1	TRBV20-1	TRBJ1-2	TGCAGTGCTAGTGCCACAGGGGGCGCTGACTATGGCTACACCTTC	CSASATGGADYGYTF
NA	NA	TRBV25-1	TRBJ1-2	TGTGCCAGCAGTTCGCAGGGCTATTTAGGCTACACCTTC	CASSSQGYLGYTF
NA	TRBD1	TRBV7-2	TRBJ1-2	TGTGCCAGCAGCCTCCATGAGGGGGCAGACTTCTATGGCTACACCTTC	CASSLHEGADFYGYTF
NA	NA	TRBV5-5	TRBJ2-6	TGTGCCAGCAGCTTGGAACGGTTAGTTGGGGCCAACGTCCTGACTTTC	CASSLERLVGANVLTF
NA	NA	TRBV12-3/TRBV12-4	TRBJ1-5	TGTGCCAGCAGGGAGGGTGGCAATCAGCCCCAGCATTTT	CASREGGNQPQHF
NA	NA	TRBV6-4	TRBJ1-1	TGTGCCAGCAGTCGCACTGAAGCTTTCTTT	CASSRTEAFF
NA	TRBD1	TRBV6-5	TRBJ1-2	TGTGCCAGCAGTCCCTATCACAGGGGCCACTATGGCTACACCTTC	CASSPYHRGHYGYTF
NA	NA	TRBV5-1	TRBJ1-2	TGCGCCAGCAGCCAGGGTAGAAGTGGCTACACCTTC	CASSQGRSGYTF
NA	NA	TRBV5-1	TRBJ1-2	TGCGCCAGCGGGTCGCAGGAGGGTGGCTGGAATGGCTACACCTTC	CASGSQEGGWNGYTF
NA	NA	TRBV5-1	TRBJ2-2	TGCGCCAGCAGCCGTTCTACGACAGGAAAGAACACCGGGGAGCTGTTTTTT	CASSRSTTGKNTGELFF
NA	NA	TRBV18	TRBJ2-7	TGTGCCAGCTCACCACGGGACACGCATTACGAGCAGTACTTC	CASSPRDTHYEQYF
NA	NA	TRBV7-2	TRBJ2-4	TGTGCCAGCAGCTTAGTGGGGGCAGAGGGGGACATTCAGTACTTC	CASSLVGAEGDIQYF
NA	TRBD1	TRBV28	TRBJ1-2	TGTGCCAGCAGAGGGACAGGGAATGACTATGGCTACACCTTC	CASRGTGNDYGYTF
NA	TRBD1	TRBV5-1	TRBJ1-6	TGCGCCAGCAGCGAACAGGGGGGCACCTATAATTCACCCCTCCACTTT	CASSEQGGTYNSPLHF
NA	TRBD1	TRBV28	TRBJ1-6	TGCCTGACAGGGAATTATAATTCACCCCTCCACTTT	CLTGNYNSPLHF
NA	NA	TRBV25-1	TRBJ2-3	TGTGCCACCCTCCACGGGGTCACAGATACGCAGTATTTT	CATLHGVTDTQYF